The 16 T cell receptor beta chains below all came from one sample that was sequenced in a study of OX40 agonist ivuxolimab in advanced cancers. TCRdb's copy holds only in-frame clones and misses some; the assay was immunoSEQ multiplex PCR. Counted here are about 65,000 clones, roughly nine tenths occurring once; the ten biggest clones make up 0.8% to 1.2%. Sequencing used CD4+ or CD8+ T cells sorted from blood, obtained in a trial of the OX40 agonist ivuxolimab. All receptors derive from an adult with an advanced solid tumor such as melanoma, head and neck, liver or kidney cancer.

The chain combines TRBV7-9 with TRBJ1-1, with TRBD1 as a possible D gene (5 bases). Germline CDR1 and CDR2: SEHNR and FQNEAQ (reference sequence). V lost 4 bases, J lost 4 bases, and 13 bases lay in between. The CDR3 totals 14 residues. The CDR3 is CASSSEQAVTEAFF. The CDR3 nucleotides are TGTGCCAGCAGCTCGGAACAGGCGGTCACTGAAGCTTTCTTT.

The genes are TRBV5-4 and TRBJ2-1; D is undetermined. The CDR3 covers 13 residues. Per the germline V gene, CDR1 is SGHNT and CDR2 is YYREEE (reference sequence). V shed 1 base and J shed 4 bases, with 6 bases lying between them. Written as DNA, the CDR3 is TGTGCCAGCAGCTTGAACCAATACAATGAGCAGTTCTTC. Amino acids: CASSLNQYNEQFF.

The chain's CDR3 is CASSLLPISSGGSYEQYF. As DNA, the CDR3 is TGCGCCAGCAGCTTGCTTCCCATTTCTAGCGGGGGGTCCTACGAGCAGTACTTC. The gene calls are TRBV5-1 and TRBJ2-7, with 11 nucleotides matching TRBD2. CDR1 is SGHRS and CDR2 is YFSETQ in the germline V gene. V gave up 1 base and J gave up 1 base; unmatched junction bases: 10. The CDR3 contains 18 residues. Supplemented by reference TRBV5-1 and TRBJ2-7, the full variable domain reads KAGVTQTPRYLIKTRGQQVTLSCSPISGHRSVSWYQQTPGQGLQFLFEYFSETQRNKGNFPGRFSGRQFSNSRSEMNVSTLELGDSALYLCASSLLPISSGGSYEQYFGPGTRLTVT.

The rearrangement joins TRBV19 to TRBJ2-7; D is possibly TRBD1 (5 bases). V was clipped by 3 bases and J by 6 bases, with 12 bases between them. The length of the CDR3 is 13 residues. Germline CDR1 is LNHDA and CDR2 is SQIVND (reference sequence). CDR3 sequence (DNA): TGTGCCAGTAGTATGGGGCGGTGGGGCGAGCAGTACTTC. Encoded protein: CASSMGRWGEQYF.

The DNA of the CDR3 is TGTGCCAGTAAATCCGGGGGGGGCCGAGGCACAGATACGCAGTATTTT. Encoded protein: CASKSGGGRGTDTQYF. This chain links TRBV19 with TRBJ2-3; the match to TRBD2 covers 8 bases. CDR1 is LNHDA, CDR2 SQIVND, per germline (reference sequence). V lost 7 bases and J lost 1; bases outside the gene matches: 10. There are 16 residues in the CDR3.

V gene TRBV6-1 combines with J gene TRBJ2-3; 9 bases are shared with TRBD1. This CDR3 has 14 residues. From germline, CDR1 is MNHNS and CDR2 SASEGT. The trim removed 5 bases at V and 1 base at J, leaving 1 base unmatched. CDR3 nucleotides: TGTGCCAGCAGTCGGACAGGGGGCACAGATACGCAGTATTTT. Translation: CASSRTGGTDTQYF.

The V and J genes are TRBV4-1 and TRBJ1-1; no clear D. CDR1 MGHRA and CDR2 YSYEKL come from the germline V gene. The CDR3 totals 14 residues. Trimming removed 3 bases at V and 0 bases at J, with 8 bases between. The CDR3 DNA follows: TGCGCCAGCAGCCAGAATAAATTGAACACTGAAGCTTTCTTT. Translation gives CASSQNKLNTEAFF.

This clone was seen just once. CDR3 loop: CASGEQMNTEAFF. CDR3 DNA sequence: TGTGCCAGCGGGGAACAGATGAACACTGAAGCTTTCTTT. The rearrangement joins TRBV6-1 to TRBJ1-1; D gene uncertain. CDR3 size: 13 residues. Trimming took 8 bases from V and 0 from J, leaving 10 bases between them. Germline V gene lookup returns CDR1 MNHNS and CDR2 SASEGT.

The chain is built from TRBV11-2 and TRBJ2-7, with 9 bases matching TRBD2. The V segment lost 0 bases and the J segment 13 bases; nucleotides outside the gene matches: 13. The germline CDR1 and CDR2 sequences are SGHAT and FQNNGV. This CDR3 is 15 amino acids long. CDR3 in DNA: TGTGCCAGCAGCTTAGATCCGGCTAGCGGGGCTACGTGCTACTTC. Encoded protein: CASSLDPASGATCYF. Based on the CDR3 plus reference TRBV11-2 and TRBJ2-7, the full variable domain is EAGVAQSPRYKIIEKRQSVAFWCNPISGHATLYWYQQILGQGPKLLIQFQNNGVVDDSQLPKDRFSAERLKGVDSTLKIQPAKLEDSAVYLCASSLDPASGATCYFGPGTRLTVT.

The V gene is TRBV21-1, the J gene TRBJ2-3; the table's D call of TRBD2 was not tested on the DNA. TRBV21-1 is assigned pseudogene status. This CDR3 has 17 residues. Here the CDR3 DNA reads TGTGCCAGCAGTAGGGGACTAGCGGGGGGTAGCACAGATACGCAGTATTTT. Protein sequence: CASSRGLAGGSTDTQYF.

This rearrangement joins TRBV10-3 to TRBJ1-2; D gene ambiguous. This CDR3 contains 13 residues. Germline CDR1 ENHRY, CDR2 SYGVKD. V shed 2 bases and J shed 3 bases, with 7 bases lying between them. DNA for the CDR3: TGTGCCATCAGTGAGGCCTTATACTATGGCTACACCTTC. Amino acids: CAISEALYYGYTF.

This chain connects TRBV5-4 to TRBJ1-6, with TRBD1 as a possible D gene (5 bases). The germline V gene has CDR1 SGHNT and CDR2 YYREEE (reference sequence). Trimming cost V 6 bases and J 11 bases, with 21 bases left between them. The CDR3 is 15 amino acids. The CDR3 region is CASKAGNSLGAPLHF. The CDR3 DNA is TGTGCCAGCAAAGCAGGGAACAGTCTTGGTGCACCCCTCCACTTT. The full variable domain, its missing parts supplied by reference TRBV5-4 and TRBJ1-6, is ETGVTQSPTHLIKTRGQQVTLRCSSQSGHNTVSWYQQALGQGPQFIFQYYREEENGRGNFPPRFSGLQFPNYSSELNVNALELDDSALYLCASKAGNSLGAPLHFGNGTRLTVT.

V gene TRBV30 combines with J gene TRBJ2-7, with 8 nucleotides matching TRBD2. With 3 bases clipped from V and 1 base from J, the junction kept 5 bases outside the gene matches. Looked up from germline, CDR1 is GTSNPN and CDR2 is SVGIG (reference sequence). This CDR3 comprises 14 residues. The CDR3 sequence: CAWSSGGASYEQYF. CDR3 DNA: TGTGCCTGGAGCTCGGGGGGGGCGTCCTACGAGCAGTACTTC.

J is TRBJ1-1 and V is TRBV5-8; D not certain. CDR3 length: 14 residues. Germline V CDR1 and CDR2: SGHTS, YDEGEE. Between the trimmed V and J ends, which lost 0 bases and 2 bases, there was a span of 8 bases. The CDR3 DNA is TGTGCCAGCAGCTTGGGAATCCCCAACACTGAAGCTTTCTTT. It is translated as CASSLGIPNTEAFF.

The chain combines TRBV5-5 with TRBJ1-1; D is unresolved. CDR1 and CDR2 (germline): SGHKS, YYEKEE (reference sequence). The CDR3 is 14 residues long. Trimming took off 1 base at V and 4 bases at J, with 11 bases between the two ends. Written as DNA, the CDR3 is TGTGCCAGCAGCTTGCGGGTGTACGTCACTGAAGCTTTCTTT. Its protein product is CASSLRVYVTEAFF.

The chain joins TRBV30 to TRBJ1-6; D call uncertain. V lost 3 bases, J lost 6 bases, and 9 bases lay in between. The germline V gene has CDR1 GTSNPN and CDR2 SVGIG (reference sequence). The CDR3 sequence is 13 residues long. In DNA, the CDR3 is TGTGCCTGGAGCGGATACAGTAATTCACCCCTCCACTTT. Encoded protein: CAWSGYSNSPLHF.